A single sample is the source of the 26 T cell receptor beta chains below, sequenced in a study of T cell repertoires in cytomegalovirus infection. One entry per CDR3 protein, called by TCRdb with MiXCR from the reads. The repertoire has about 310,000 distinct CDR3 sequences, about 25% of them found once; the top ten carry about 14%. No cognate antigen is known for these TCRs. This specimen consisted of cultured PBMCs, obtained from culture after CMV antigen stimulation. Receptor source: a human donor in good health (CMV status not recorded). Some clones in this sample may be carry-over from other donors' samples.

In its sample, this clonotype was seen a few times. J is TRBJ2-7 and V is TRBV10-3; D is undetermined. Trimming cost V 2 bases and J 6 bases, with 5 bases left between them. The CDR3 contains 11 residues. Germline CDR1 and CDR2: ENHRY and SYGVKD. CDR3 DNA sequence: TGTGCCATCAGTGAGGGTGGCGAGCAGTACGTC. Translation gives CAISEGGEQYV.

This chain links TRBV30 with TRBJ2-7, with D perhaps TRBD1 (5 bases). Trimming shortened V by 4 bases and J by 6 bases, and 19 bases separated the two germline ends. CDR1 is GTSNPN, CDR2 SVGIG, per germline (reference sequence). The length of the CDR3 is 14 residues. The CDR3 DNA reads TGTGCCTGGAAGGTTTACGCCGAAAGGGGCGAGCAGTACTTC. Protein: CAWKVYAERGEQYF.

The J gene is TRBJ2-6, the V gene TRBV7-2; possibly TRBD1 or TRBD2 for D (5 bases each). The CDR3 runs to 16 residues. Between the trimmed V and J ends, which lost 4 bases and 2 bases, there was a span of 12 bases. Germline V gene lookup returns CDR1 SGHTA and CDR2 FQGNSA. CDR3 residues: CASSSGPATGANVLTF. CDR3 nucleotide sequence: TGTGCCAGCAGCTCGGGACCGGCCACTGGGGCCAACGTCCTGACTTTC.

This clonotype was detected ten times or more. The chain links TRBV7-2 to TRBJ2-7, with D possibly matching TRBD2 (5 bases). This CDR3 is built from 13 residues. Trimming removed 3 bases at V and 5 bases at J, with 11 bases between. Germline V gene lookup returns CDR1 SGHTA and CDR2 FQGNSA. This CDR3 is CASSFRGWNEQYF. The DNA for the CDR3 is TGTGCCAGCAGCTTCAGAGGGTGGAACGAGCAGTACTTC.

This chain joins TRBV28 and TRBJ2-4; the D is unclear. Germline CDR1 and CDR2: MDHEN and SYDVKM. V shed 4 bases and J shed 1 base, with 11 bases lying between them. The CDR3 totals 15 residues. In DNA form, the CDR3 reads TGTGCCAGCAGTTCCCCCGGTCACGCCAAAAACATTCAGTACTTC. Protein product: CASSSPGHAKNIQYF.

In its sample, this clonotype was seen a few times. The chain links TRBV7-2 to TRBJ1-2; TRBD1 might be the D (5 bases). The CDR3 spans 13 residues. Germline loops: CDR1 SGHTA, CDR2 FQGNSA. V was shortened by 1 base and J by 8 bases, with 11 bases between the two germline ends. The CDR3 bases are TGTGCCAGCAGCTTAGAACAACGGGGGGGCTACACCTTC. Amino acid sequence: CASSLEQRGGYTF. Variable domain in full (rest from reference TRBV7-2 and TRBJ1-2): GAGVSQSPSNKVTEKGKDVELRCDPISGHTALYWYRQSLGQGLEFLIYFQGNSAPDKSGLPSDRFSAERTGGSVSTLTIQRTQQEDSAVYLCASSLEQRGGYTFGSGTRLTVV.

This clonotype was detected a few times. V gene TRBV19 combines with J gene TRBJ1-5; 7 nucleotides line up with TRBD1. With V trimmed by 10 bases and J by 5 bases, 5 bases remained unmatched. Per the germline V gene, CDR1 is LNHDA and CDR2 is SQIVND (reference sequence). The CDR3 extends over 12 amino acids. The CDR3 DNA follows: TGTGCCACCACAGGGGCGGATCAGCCCCAGCATTTT. It translates to CATTGADQPQHF.

This clonotype was seen ten or more times. The V and J genes are TRBV6-1 and TRBJ1-2; D is ambiguous. V lost 8 bases, J lost 1 base, and 11 bases lay in between. This CDR3 is built from 13 residues. The germline CDR1 and CDR2 sequences are MNHNS and SASEGT. The chain's CDR3 is CASYPHNNYGYTF. The CDR3 bases are TGTGCCAGCTATCCCCATAATAACTATGGCTACACCTTC.

This chain links TRBV24-1 with TRBJ2-1; 12 nucleotides align to TRBD2. V shed 4 bases and J 9 bases; nucleotides not matched to a gene: 6. CDR3 length: 15 amino acids. Germline V CDR1 and CDR2: KGHDR, SFDVKD. CDR3 in DNA: TGTGCCACCAGTGAAAGGACTAGCGGGATACGTGAGCAGTTCTTC. Its protein product is CATSERTSGIREQFF.

This clonotype was seen repeatedly, ten times or more. The chain employs TRBV7-2 and TRBJ2-1; 9 bases agree with TRBD2. Per the germline V gene, CDR1 is SGHTA and CDR2 is FQGNSA. The CDR3 consists of 15 residues. The V segment lost 3 bases and the J segment 8 bases; nucleotides outside the gene matches: 8. CDR3 sequence reads: CASSFLAGGPDEQFF. CDR3 in DNA: TGTGCCAGCAGCTTTTTGGCGGGAGGGCCCGATGAGCAGTTCTTC.

This clonotype appeared many times. The chain carries TRBV4-3 and TRBJ2-1, with D possibly being TRBD2 (5 bases). CDR1 is LGHNA, CDR2 YSLEER, per germline. This CDR3 region has 16 residues. V shed 2 bases and J shed 0 bases, with 11 bases lying between them. CDR3: CASSQLASSSYNEQFF. The CDR3 bases are TGCGCCAGCAGCCAACTAGCCTCGAGCTCCTACAATGAGCAGTTCTTC.

The sample holds a few counts of this clonotype. The rearrangement links TRBV25-1 to TRBJ2-4; 9 bases are shared with TRBD1. This CDR3 spans 13 amino acids. The germline V gene has CDR1 MGHDK and CDR2 SYGVNS. Trimming at V came to 7 bases and at J to 7 bases, leaving 5 bases not matched to a gene. The chain's CDR3 is CASTVTGGNIQYF. In DNA form, the CDR3 reads TGTGCCAGCACAGTGACAGGGGGGAACATTCAGTACTTC.

This clonotype was observed a few times. The genes are TRBV15 and TRBJ2-7, with D possibly being TRBD2 (5 bases). This CDR3 spans 14 amino acids. V gave up 4 bases and J gave up 9 bases, with 19 bases separating them. Germline CDR1 is LNHNV and CDR2 is YYDKDF (reference sequence). The CDR3 region is CATSTLGSAAGQYF. The CDR3 nucleotides read TGTGCCACCAGCACCCTAGGGAGTGCTGCGGGGCAGTACTTC.

This clonotype was recorded at least ten times. The CDR3 loop is CASRVQDDEKLFF. The CDR3, as DNA: TGTGCCAGCAGAGTCCAAGACGATGAAAAACTGTTTTTT. The V gene is TRBV12-3 or TRBV12-4, the J gene TRBJ1-4, with D hard to call. This CDR3 spans 13 amino acids. Trimming took off 6 bases at V and 6 bases at J, with 11 bases between the two ends.

The sample holds many counts of this clonotype. The chain joins TRBV7-8 to TRBJ2-5, with D possibly called TRBD1 or TRBD2 (5 bases each). The CDR3 extends over 15 amino acids. Trimming took off 1 base at V and 5 bases at J, with 14 bases between the two ends. Germline CDR1 and CDR2: SGHVS and FQNEAQ. CDR3 in amino acids: CASSLGRVPGETQYF. Here the CDR3 DNA reads TGTGCCAGCAGCTTAGGGCGGGTCCCAGGGGAGACCCAGTACTTC.

The CDR3 nucleotides read TGCAGTGCTCCGCGTCCGAACCTGGGCACAGATACGCAGTATTTT. This gives the protein CSAPRPNLGTDTQYF. The chain is built from TRBV20-1 and TRBJ2-3; D not resolved. This CDR3 region has 15 residues. Germline V gene lookup returns CDR1 DFQATT and CDR2 SNEGSKA (reference sequence). V lost 5 bases and J 1 base, leaving 16 bases between the germline ends.

The chain employs TRBV5-4 and TRBJ2-7; D is tentatively TRBD1 or TRBD2 (5 bases each). The V gene lost 5 bases and the J gene lost 0 bases, with 15 bases spanning the gap. Germline values: CDR1 SGHNT, CDR2 YYREEE (reference sequence). The CDR3 spans 15 residues. CDR3 DNA sequence: TGTGCCAGCAGTTTACGGGGCGAATACTCCTACGAGCAGTACTTC. As protein: CASSLRGEYSYEQYF.

This chain connects TRBV6-1 to TRBJ2-1; 13 nucleotides align to TRBD2. The CDR3 consists of 15 residues. CDR1 and CDR2 from the germline V gene are MNHNS and SASEGT. V gave up 7 bases and J gave up 10 bases; unmatched junction bases: 10. CDR3 sequence: CASTDGTSGKGEQFF. The DNA for the CDR3 is TGTGCCAGCACCGACGGGACTAGCGGGAAAGGGGAGCAGTTCTTC.

J is TRBJ2-5 and V is TRBV24-1, with TRBD1 matching 8 bases. V lost 4 bases, J lost 2 bases, and 5 bases stayed unmatched. The germline V gene has CDR1 KGHDR and CDR2 SFDVKD. The CDR3 spans 15 residues. CDR3 protein: CATSDRGHRQETQYF. The CDR3 DNA reads as TGTGCCACCAGTGACAGGGGGCATCGGCAAGAGACCCAGTACTTC.

The J gene is TRBJ2-5, the V gene TRBV20-1; 12 nucleotides agree with TRBD2. The germline gives CDR1 DFQATT, CDR2 SNEGSKA (reference sequence). The CDR3 totals 15 residues. The J segment lost 1 base and the V segment lost 5 bases, leaving 5 bases of the junction unmatched. The CDR3 DNA reads as TGCAGTGCTGGGAGGACTAGCGGGGCCCAAGAGACCCAGTACTTC. This gives the protein CSAGRTSGAQETQYF.

For this clonotype: This may be a read error: a much more frequent sequence differs by one nucleotide. This rearrangement joins TRBV7-2 to TRBJ1-5; 9 bases agree with TRBD1. The length of the CDR3 is 13 residues. Per germline, CDR1 SGHTA and CDR2 FQGNSA. V shed 5 bases and J 6 bases; nucleotides not matched to a gene: 2. CDR3 protein: CASSADRGQPQHF. For the CDR3, the DNA is TGTGCCAGCAGCGCGGACAGGGGTCAGCCCCAGCATTTT.

This clonotype appeared a few times. The chain has TRBV7-3 and TRBJ1-2, with D perhaps matching TRBD1 (5 bases). Germline CDR1 reads SGHTA; CDR2 reads FQGTGA. The CDR3 is 14 amino acids. Trimming removed 5 bases from V and 2 bases from J, with 12 bases in between. The CDR3 region is CASSQSGANYGYTF. The CDR3 region has the DNA TGTGCCAGCAGCCAATCCGGGGCCAACTATGGCTACACCTTC.

V is TRBV6-5 and J is TRBJ1-1; D might be TRBD1 (6 bases). V was pared by 4 bases and J by 2 bases, with 11 bases between. The CDR3 totals 14 residues. Germline CDR1 and CDR2: MNHEY and SVGAGI. The CDR3 DNA is TGTGCCAGCAGTTTGACGGACAGCAACACTGAAGCTTTCTTT. Amino acids: CASSLTDSNTEAFF.

This chain links TRBV7-9 with TRBJ2-1, with 8 nucleotides matching TRBD2. Per the germline V gene, CDR1 is SEHNR and CDR2 is FQNEAQ (reference sequence). V lost 1 base and J lost 10; bases outside the gene matches: 6. The CDR3 covers 14 residues. The CDR3 nucleotides are TGTGCCAGCAGCTTAGAGGTCGGCGGGAGGGAGCAGTTCTTC. Encoded protein: CASSLEVGGREQFF.

This clonotype was counted a single time. The CDR3 does not end in the conserved phenylalanine or tryptophan, so this is likely a read error. The rearrangement joins TRBV20-1 to TRBJ1-1; no clear D gene. The CDR3 has 10 amino acids. Germline values: CDR1 DFQATT, CDR2 SNEGSKA (reference sequence). CDR3 in DNA: TGCAGCGCTAATAACCTCGGAGCTTTCATT. Its protein is CSANNLGAFI.

This chain uses TRBV12-3 or TRBV12-4 with TRBJ1-2, with no clear D. The CDR3 contains 14 residues. Trimming removed 6 bases at V and 2 bases at J, with 13 bases between. The CDR3 DNA follows: TGTGCCAGCAGGGCCGGGGAGGAGAACTATGGCTACACCTTC. This codes for CASRAGEENYGYTF.